There are many counts of the clone carrying this T cell receptor beta chain. The CDR3 loop spans 16 amino acids. Germline loops: CDR1 MNHEY, CDR2 SVGAGI. Trimming shortened V by 4 bases and J by 2 bases, and 16 bases separated the two germline ends. This specimen belongs to a study of regulatory T cells in long-lasting Graves disease. Overall study context: For a period under 3 months, newly diagnosed Graves' patients had taken antithyroid drugs.

Indicated time point: newly diagnosed GD, antithyroid drugs for less than 3 months. Extracted RNA from PBMCs served as the source of the TCR library. TCR beta libraries were built with iRepertoire HTBI primers and Arm-PCR of CDR3 regions. TCRdb redid the calling of the multiplex PCR reads with MiXCR, one entry per CDR3 protein. The table has around 450,000 distinct CDR3 sequences, just under 15% seen once. The sample was also linked to a second study, of T cells in Graves' hyperthyroidism and ophthalmopathy.

V is TRBV6-5 and J is TRBJ2-3; D not resolved. Sequencing used peripheral blood mononuclear cells (PBMCs), obtained at new diagnosis, from a patient treated with antithyroid drugs. The receptor comes from a woman aged 25-40 years with Graves disease. The CDR3: CASSFSPWVYTDTQYF. In nucleotides, the CDR3 is TGTGCCAGCAGTTTTTCCCCTTGGGTTTACACAGATACGCAGTATTTT.